This entry is about one TCR beta chain. Its antigen is currently unknown. The sample originates from a study of T cell responses to AZD1222 COVID-19 vaccine. General study points: The peak T cell response came first, and repertoires were sampled only after it.

The CDR3 is made up of 13 amino acids. Germline CDR1 reads SGHTA; CDR2 reads FQGTGA. V was trimmed by 3 bases and J by 6 bases, leaving 9 bases between them. Assay: immunoSEQ multiplex PCR; the TCRdb copy retains only in-frame clones and omits some. This sample has approximately 96,000 clones, with approximately 90% found just once. The material sequenced was peripheral blood, taken 28 days after the second AZD1222 dose. The clonotype was recovered from an adult who received the AZD1222 COVID-19 vaccine. The chain links TRBV7-3 to TRBJ2-1; D unresolved. CDR3 nucleotides: TGTGCCAGCAGCTTTGGCGTATCCAATGAGCAGTTCTTC. Translation gives CASSFGVSNEQFF.